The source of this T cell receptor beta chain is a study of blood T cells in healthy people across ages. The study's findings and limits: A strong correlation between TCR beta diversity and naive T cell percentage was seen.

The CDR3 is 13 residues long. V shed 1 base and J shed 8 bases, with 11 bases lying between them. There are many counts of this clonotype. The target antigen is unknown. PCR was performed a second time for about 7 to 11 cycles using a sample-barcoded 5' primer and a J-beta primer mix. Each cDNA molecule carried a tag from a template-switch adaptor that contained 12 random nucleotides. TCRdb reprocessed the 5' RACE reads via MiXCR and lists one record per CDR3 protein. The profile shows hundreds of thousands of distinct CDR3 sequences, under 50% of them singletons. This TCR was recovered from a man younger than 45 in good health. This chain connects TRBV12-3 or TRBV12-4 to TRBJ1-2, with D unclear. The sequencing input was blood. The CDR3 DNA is TGTGCCAGCAGTTTAGTACCCCCCGGGGGCTACACCTTC. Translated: CASSLVPPGGYTF.